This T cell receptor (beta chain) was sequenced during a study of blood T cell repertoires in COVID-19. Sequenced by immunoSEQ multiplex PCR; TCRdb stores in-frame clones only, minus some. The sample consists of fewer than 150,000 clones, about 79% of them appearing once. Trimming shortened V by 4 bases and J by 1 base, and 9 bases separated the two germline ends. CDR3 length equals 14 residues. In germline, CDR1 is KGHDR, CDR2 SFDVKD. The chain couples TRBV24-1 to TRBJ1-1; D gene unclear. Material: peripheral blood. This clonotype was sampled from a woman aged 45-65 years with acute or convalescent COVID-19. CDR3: CATSEPTENTEAFF. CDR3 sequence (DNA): TGTGCCACCAGTGAACCAACAGAGAACACTGAAGCTTTCTTT.